This TCR beta chain was observed in a study of blood T cell repertoires in COVID-19. Study details: Acute and convalescent COVID-19 specimens originated in the United States, Italy and Spain. T cells, B-cell-depleted T cells, or PBMCs provided the cDNA or gDNA that served as material.

The trim removed 4 bases at V and 6 bases at J, leaving 5 bases unmatched. The CDR3 runs 13 residues. In germline, CDR1 is SGHDT, CDR2 YYEEEE. Under the authors' procedure: Researchers report that nucleated cell counts were estimated from reference gene primer amplification. Clones were sequenced by immunoSEQ multiplex PCR, and TCRdb holds only the in-frame ones, with some missing. V, J and clone size are those of that table, while D and trimming were read from the DNA. Among tens of thousands of clones listed, approximately 92% were seen once. The chain couples TRBV5-6 to TRBJ1-2, with TRBD1 matching 8 bases. The receptor was isolated from a human donor in a cohort sampled during active COVID-19. The material sequenced was peripheral blood. CDR3 in amino acids: CASSRDRGNGYTF. CDR3 in DNA: TGTGCCAGCAGCCGAGACAGGGGAAATGGCTACACCTTC.